This T cell receptor (beta chain) was retrieved from a study of T cell responses to AZD1222 COVID-19 vaccine. Germline CDR1 reads LNHDA; CDR2 reads SQIVND (reference sequence). The trim removed 0 bases at V and 8 bases at J, leaving 7 bases unmatched. The CDR3 is made up of 15 amino acids. Study results and limitations: Seropositive at baseline were only six AZD1222 recipients. There were mostly white British donors and more females than males, and clonal diversity was possibly underestimated.

This table comes from immunoSEQ multiplex PCR, and its TCRdb copy is limited to in-frame clones, with some not included. Seen here are around 150,000 clones, around 89% observed once, and the top ten hold roughly 4%. Note on this clone: What it binds is unknown.

The receptor was derived from an adult who received the AZD1222 COVID-19 vaccine. The sample consisted of peripheral blood, taken 28 days after the second AZD1222 dose. The chain is built from TRBV19 and TRBJ1-2; 9 bases fit TRBD1. The CDR3 coding sequence is TGTGCCAGTAGTATAGATCTCCCGGGACAGGGAGGCTACACCTTC. This sequence encodes CASSIDLPGQGGYTF.